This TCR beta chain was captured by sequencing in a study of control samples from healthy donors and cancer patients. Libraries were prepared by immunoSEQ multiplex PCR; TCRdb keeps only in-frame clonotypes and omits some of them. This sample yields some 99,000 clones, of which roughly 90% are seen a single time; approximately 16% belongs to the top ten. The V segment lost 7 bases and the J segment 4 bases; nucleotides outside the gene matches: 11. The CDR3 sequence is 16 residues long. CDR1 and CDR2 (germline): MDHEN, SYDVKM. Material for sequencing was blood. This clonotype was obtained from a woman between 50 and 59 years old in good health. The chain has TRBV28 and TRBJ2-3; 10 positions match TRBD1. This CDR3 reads CASKVPLGQGADTQYF. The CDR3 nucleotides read TGTGCCAGCAAAGTTCCCTTAGGACAGGGGGCAGATACGCAGTATTTT.